This is a list of T cell receptor beta chains from one sample in a study of cytomegalovirus exposure and HLA in healthy donors. The data were produced by immunoSEQ multiplex PCR, yet TCRdb's version contains in-frame clones alone and is incomplete. The table shows approximately 220,000 clones, with roughly 84% occurring only once. Sequences were obtained from PBMCs. These receptors were obtained from a boy between 2 and 10 years old in good health and CMV-seronegative. Each CDR3 is given with its conserved first and last residue.

>TRBV7-6
CASSLTPVSYEQYF
>TRBV5-5
CASSLGRAGEQYF
>TRBV6-6
CASTRGGNSPLHF
>TRBV10-2
CASKGQGAYEQYF
>TRBV2
CASSEWGGRRNEQFF
>TRBV6-6
CASSYVGSYEQYF
>TRBV7-9
CASSQRTSPDTQYF
>TRBV14
CASSQNSEKLFF
>TRBV2
CASLAGVSNEQFF
>TRBV7-2
CASGSRGGETQYF
>TRBV6-1
CASALVTYEQYF
>TRBV5-1
CASSRGQTGSEAFF
>TRBV30
CAWSVLAGEQYF
>TRBV9
CASSVSENYGYTF
>TRBV4-1
CASSRFGLAGTNTGELFF
>TRBV2
CASSARLADYNEQFF
>TRBV9
CASSAGQGNTEAFF
>TRBV7-9
CASRQGEGTDTQYF
>TRBV7-9
CASSLLDQGRMQETQYF
>TRBV11-3
CASSLAGNQETQYF
>TRBV27
CASSFRDSPLHF
>TRBV6-6
CASTPPVGGTQETQYF
>TRBV19
CASSTNSGGWPPYGYTF
>TRBV27
CASSPSSRVGKPQHF
>TRBV9
CASSPSGSSYEQYF
>TRBV7-3
CASSLLAGSSNEQFF
>TRBV11-2
CASSLRVDRGDTEAFF